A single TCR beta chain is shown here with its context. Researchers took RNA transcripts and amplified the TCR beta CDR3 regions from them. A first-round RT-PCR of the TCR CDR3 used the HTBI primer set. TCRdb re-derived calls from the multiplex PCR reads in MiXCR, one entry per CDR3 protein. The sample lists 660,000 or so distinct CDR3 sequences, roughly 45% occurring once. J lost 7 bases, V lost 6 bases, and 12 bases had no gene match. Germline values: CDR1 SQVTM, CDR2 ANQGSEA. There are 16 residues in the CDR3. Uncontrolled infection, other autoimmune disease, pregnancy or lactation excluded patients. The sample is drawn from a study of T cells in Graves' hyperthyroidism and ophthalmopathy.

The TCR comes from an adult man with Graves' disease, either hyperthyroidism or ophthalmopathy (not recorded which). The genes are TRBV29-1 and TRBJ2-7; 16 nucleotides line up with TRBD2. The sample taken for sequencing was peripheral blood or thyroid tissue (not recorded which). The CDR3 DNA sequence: TGCAGCGTCGCGGGACTAGCGGGAGGGCCGTTGCAAGAGCAGTACTTC. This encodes CSVAGLAGGPLQEQYF.